The 11 T cell receptor beta chains below come from one sample, sequenced in a study of blood T cell repertoires in COVID-19. Profiling relied on immunoSEQ multiplex PCR, and the TCRdb table lists in-frame clones only, not all of them. The sample has around 130,000 clones, approximately 81% seen once; the top ten hold more than 1.4%. Sequencing was performed on peripheral blood. These receptors were collected from a man in his 60s with acute or convalescent COVID-19.

The chain has TRBV5-1 and TRBJ2-7, with D tentatively TRBD1 (6 bases). Germline V gene lookup returns CDR1 SGHRS and CDR2 YFSETQ. The CDR3 spans 16 residues. Trimming shortened V by 1 base and J by 1 base, and 15 bases separated the two germline ends. This CDR3 reads CASSLTVLRGSYEQYF. CDR3 nucleotides: TGCGCCAGCAGCTTGACCGTTTTGAGGGGGTCCTACGAGCAGTACTTC.

Worth noting for this clone: Other DNA sequences within the sample encode an identical CDR3. V and J are TRBV7-3 and TRBJ1-3; D might be TRBD1 (6 bases). Per the germline V gene, CDR1 is SGHTA and CDR2 is FQGTGA. Between the trimmed V and J ends, which lost 0 bases and 1 base, there was a span of 10 bases. The CDR3 has 16 residues. The CDR3 DNA is TGTGCCAGCAGCTTAACAGGGGGAAATTCTGGAAACACCATATATTTT. Encoded protein: CASSLTGGNSGNTIYF. The whole variable domain, remainder taken from reference TRBV7-3 and TRBJ1-3, is GAGVSQTPSNKVTEKGKYVELRCDPISGHTALYWYRQSLGQGPEFLIYFQGTGAADDSGLPNDRFFAVRPEGSVSTLKIQRTERGDSAVYLCASSLTGGNSGNTIYFGEGSWLTVV.

V gene TRBV6-5 combines with J gene TRBJ1-1, with D possibly TRBD1 on 5 matching bases. Germline CDR1 is MNHEY and CDR2 is SVGAGI. The CDR3 sequence is 16 residues long. V lost 0 bases to trimming and J lost 2 bases, with 13 bases between them. The CDR3 DNA is TGTGCCAGCAGTTACTCTGGGGGAGGGGCTAACACTGAAGCTTTCTTT. Translating it yields CASSYSGGGANTEAFF.

This chain connects TRBV7-2 to TRBJ1-2; D gene unclear. V shed 6 bases and J shed 4 bases, with 12 bases lying between them. This CDR3 is built from 13 residues. Germline lookup yields CDR1 SGHTA and CDR2 FQGNSA. The DNA for the CDR3 is TGTGCCAGCAGTTCGATTATGAGCTATGGCTACACCTTC. This translates into CASSSIMSYGYTF.

This clone was seen a few times. The rearrangement links TRBV7-2 to TRBJ1-4; D remains ambiguous. V was pared by 2 bases and J by 2 bases, with 12 bases between. Germline V gene sequence: CDR1 SGHTA, CDR2 FQGNSA. This CDR3 spans 16 amino acids. CDR3 nucleotides: TGTGCCAGCAGCTTATGGGCCGGGAACACTAATGAAAAACTGTTTTTT. Its protein product is CASSLWAGNTNEKLFF.

This chain joins TRBV30 and TRBJ2-7; D is perhaps TRBD2 (6 bases). Trimming cost V 0 bases and J 6 bases, with 15 bases left between them. The CDR3 is 14 residues long. Germline V lookup: CDR1 GTSNPN, CDR2 SVGIG (reference sequence). In DNA, the CDR3 is TGTGCCTGGAGTGTTGGGGGGAGCAGTTCCGAGCAGTACTTC. It translates to CAWSVGGSSSEQYF.

The chain is built from TRBV4-1 and TRBJ1-4, with 7 bases identical to TRBD1. The germline gives CDR1 MGHRA, CDR2 YSYEKL. With 2 bases clipped from V and 5 bases from J, the junction kept 5 bases outside the gene matches. This CDR3 is 15 amino acids long. The CDR3 sequence is CASSQNRDSNEKLFF. CDR3 sequence (DNA): TGCGCCAGCAGCCAAAACCGGGACAGCAATGAAAAACTGTTTTTT.

This sequence joins TRBV5-1 and TRBJ2-7; 14 nucleotides align to TRBD2. The V gene's germline CDR1 is SGHRS and CDR2 YFSETQ. CDR3 length equals 18 residues. V trimming: 2 bases; J trimming: 0 bases; junction bases outside the gene matches: 7. DNA for the CDR3: TGCGCCAGCAGCTTAGGGACTAGCGGGGGAATAAGCTCCTACGAGCAGTACTTC. This gives the protein CASSLGTSGGISSYEQYF.

V and J are TRBV6-5 and TRBJ1-6; 9 nucleotides align to TRBD1. J gave up 7 bases and V 4 bases, and 2 bases lay outside the gene matches. CDR1 and CDR2 (germline): MNHEY, SVGAGI. CDR3 length: 14 amino acids. CDR3 bases: TGTGCCAGCAGTTGGGACAGGGACAATTCACCCCTCCACTTT. It is translated as CASSWDRDNSPLHF.

J is TRBJ1-4 and V is TRBV6-5; the D is unclear. The CDR3 runs to 14 residues. From germline, CDR1 is MNHEY and CDR2 SVGAGI. Between the trimmed V and J ends, which lost 6 bases and 3 bases, there was a span of 11 bases. The CDR3 here is CASRRGPANEKLFF. The CDR3 DNA reads TGTGCCAGCAGGAGAGGGCCAGCTAATGAAAAACTGTTTTTT.

This rearrangement joins TRBV5-4 to TRBJ1-2, with a possible D match to TRBD1 (5 bases). Trimming removed 2 bases at V and 4 bases at J, with 6 bases between. CDR3 length equals 12 residues. The V gene's germline CDR1 is SGHNT and CDR2 YYREEE (reference sequence). In nucleotides, the CDR3 is TGTGCCAGCAGCTTAGACAGCTATGGCTACACCTTC. Its protein product is CASSLDSYGYTF. Using reference TRBV5-4 and TRBJ1-2 for the parts outside the CDR3, the full variable domain is ETGVTQSPTHLIKTRGQQVTLRCSSQSGHNTVSWYQQALGQGPQFIFQYYREEENGRGNFPPRFSGLQFPNYSSELNVNALELDDSALYLCASSLDSYGYTFGSGTRLTVV.